This T cell receptor beta chain emerged from a study of blood T cell repertoires in COVID-19. Study summary: The origin of the acute and convalescent COVID-19 samples was the United States, Italy and Spain.

Participant age was about 18 to 89 years, and participants resided in fewer than 25 US areas. Participant-given clinical history determined each cohort assignment. This CDR3 region has 15 residues. Trimming took off 1 base at V and 7 bases at J, with 16 bases between the two ends. Germline CDR1 reads LGHNA; CDR2 reads YSLEER. Sequencing used immunoSEQ multiplex PCR; TCRdb keeps in-frame clones, though not all of them. The table has 200,000 to 250,000 clones, about 76% seen once. The sequence was obtained from a woman in her forties or fifties with acute COVID-19. The sequenced material came from PBMCs or T cells enriched from blood (not recorded which). This chain connects TRBV4-3 to TRBJ2-5, with D tentatively TRBD1 (7 bases). CDR3 in amino acids: CASSQAAGGRGTQYF. In DNA form, the CDR3 reads TGCGCCAGCAGCCAAGCTGCAGGGGGGCGGGGGACCCAGTACTTC.